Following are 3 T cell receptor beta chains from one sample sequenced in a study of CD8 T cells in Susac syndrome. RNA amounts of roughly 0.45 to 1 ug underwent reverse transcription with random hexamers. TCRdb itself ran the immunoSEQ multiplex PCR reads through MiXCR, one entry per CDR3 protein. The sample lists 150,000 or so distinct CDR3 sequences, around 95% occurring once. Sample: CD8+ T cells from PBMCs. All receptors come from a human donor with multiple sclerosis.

The CDR3 loop reads CAWSVLQGWETQYF. The CDR3 DNA reads TGTGCCTGGAGTGTACTTCAGGGGTGGGAGACCCAGTACTTC. This chain joins TRBV30 and TRBJ2-5; the D gene is possibly TRBD1 (6 bases). Germline V gene sequence: CDR1 GTSNPN, CDR2 SVGIG (reference sequence). Trimming cost V 0 bases and J 5 bases, with 13 bases left between them. This CDR3 is built from 14 residues.

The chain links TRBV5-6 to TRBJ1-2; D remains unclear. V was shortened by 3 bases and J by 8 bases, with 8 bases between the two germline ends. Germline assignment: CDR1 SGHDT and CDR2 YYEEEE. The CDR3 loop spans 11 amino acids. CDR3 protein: CASSSGRGYTF. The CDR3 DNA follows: TGTGCCAGCAGCTCCGGGCGGGGCTACACCTTC.

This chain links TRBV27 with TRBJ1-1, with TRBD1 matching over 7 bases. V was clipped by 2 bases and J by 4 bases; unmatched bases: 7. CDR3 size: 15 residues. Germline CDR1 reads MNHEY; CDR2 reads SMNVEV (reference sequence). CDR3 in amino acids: CASSLAARGATEAFF. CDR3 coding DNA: TGTGCCAGCAGTTTAGCGGCCAGGGGGGCCACTGAAGCTTTCTTT.